This T cell receptor beta chain emerged from a study of cytomegalovirus exposure and HLA in healthy donors. The CDR3 loop spans 17 amino acids. Per germline, CDR1 MGHDK and CDR2 SYGVNS. Trimming stripped 0 bases from V and 5 bases from J, with 19 bases between. Study-wide points: The Asian-associated ancestry cluster reportedly had fewer N-insertions than the roughly 670-donor mean in a later analysis.

About this clone itself: Its antigen is unidentified.

13 Jbeta primers and 60 Vbeta primers were used for the PCR. Some clones are missing from TCRdb's copy, which holds only in-frame ones; the method was immunoSEQ multiplex PCR. The repertoire includes approximately 110,000 clones, approximately 80% of them detected once, and around 3% sits in the top ten. The source of this sequence is a woman under 30 in good health and CMV-seropositive. The sequenced sample consisted of PBMCs. The chain combines TRBV25-1 with TRBJ2-5; D possibly corresponds to TRBD1 (6 bases). This CDR3 reads CASSEYRSGTQGETQYF. The CDR3 DNA is TGTGCCAGCAGTGAATATAGGTCTGGGACACAGGGCGAGACCCAGTACTTC. Drawing the rest from reference TRBV25-1 and TRBJ2-5, the complete variable domain is EADIYQTPRYLVIGTGKKITLECSQTMGHDKMYWYQQDPGMELHLIHYSYGVNSTEKGDLSSESTVSRIRTEHFPLTLESARPSHTSQYLCASSEYRSGTQGETQYFGPGTRLLVL.